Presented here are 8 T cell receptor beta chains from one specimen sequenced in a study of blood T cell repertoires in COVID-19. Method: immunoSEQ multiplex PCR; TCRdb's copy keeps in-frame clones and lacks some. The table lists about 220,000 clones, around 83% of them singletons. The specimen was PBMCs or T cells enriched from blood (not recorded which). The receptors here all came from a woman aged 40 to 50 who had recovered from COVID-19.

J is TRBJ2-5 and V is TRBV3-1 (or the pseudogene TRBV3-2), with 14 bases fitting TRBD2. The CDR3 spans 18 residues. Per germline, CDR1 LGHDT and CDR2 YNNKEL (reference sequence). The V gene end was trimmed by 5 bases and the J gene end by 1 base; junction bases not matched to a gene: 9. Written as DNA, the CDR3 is TGTGCCAGCAGCGCCCCGGGACTAGCGGGAGTAATCCAAGAGACCCAGTACTTC. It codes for CASSAPGLAGVIQETQYF.

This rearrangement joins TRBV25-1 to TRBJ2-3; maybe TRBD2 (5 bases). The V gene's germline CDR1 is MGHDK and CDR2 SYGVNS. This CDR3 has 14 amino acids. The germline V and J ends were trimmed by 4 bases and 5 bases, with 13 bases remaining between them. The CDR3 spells CASSAVGVIDTQYF. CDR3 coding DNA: TGTGCCAGCAGTGCAGTGGGAGTTATAGATACGCAGTATTTT.

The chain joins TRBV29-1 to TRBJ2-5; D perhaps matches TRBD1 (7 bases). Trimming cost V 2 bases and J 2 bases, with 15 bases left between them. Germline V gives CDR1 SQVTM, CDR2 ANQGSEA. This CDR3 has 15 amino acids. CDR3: CSVERAGQIQETQYF. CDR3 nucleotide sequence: TGCAGCGTTGAAAGGGCGGGACAGATACAAGAGACCCAGTACTTC.

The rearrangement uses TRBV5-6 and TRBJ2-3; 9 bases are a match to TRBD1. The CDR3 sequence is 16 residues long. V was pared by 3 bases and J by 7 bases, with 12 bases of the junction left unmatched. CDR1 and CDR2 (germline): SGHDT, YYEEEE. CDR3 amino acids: CASSYVRTGASHTQYF. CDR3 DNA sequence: TGTGCCAGCAGCTATGTCCGGACAGGGGCGTCCCATACGCAGTATTTT.

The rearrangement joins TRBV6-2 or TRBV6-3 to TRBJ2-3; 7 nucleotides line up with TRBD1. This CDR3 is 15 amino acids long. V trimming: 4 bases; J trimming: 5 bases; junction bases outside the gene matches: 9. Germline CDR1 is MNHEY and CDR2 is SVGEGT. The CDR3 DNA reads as TGTGCCAGCAGTTCGGTGGGACACAGGGGAGATACGCAGTATTTT. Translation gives CASSSVGHRGDTQYF.

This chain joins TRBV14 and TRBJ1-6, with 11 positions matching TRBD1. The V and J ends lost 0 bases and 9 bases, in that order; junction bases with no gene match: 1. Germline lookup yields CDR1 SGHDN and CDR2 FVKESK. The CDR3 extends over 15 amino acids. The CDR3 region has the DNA TGTGCCAGCAGCCAAGATGGGACAGGGGGTTCACCCCTCCACTTT. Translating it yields CASSQDGTGGSPLHF.

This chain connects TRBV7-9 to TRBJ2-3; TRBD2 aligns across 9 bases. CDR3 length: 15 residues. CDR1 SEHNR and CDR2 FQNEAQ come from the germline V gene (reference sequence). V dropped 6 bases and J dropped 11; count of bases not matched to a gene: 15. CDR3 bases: TGTGCCAGCAGACACAGTAGCGGGAGAATTTCCGGGCAGTATTTT. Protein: CASRHSSGRISGQYF.

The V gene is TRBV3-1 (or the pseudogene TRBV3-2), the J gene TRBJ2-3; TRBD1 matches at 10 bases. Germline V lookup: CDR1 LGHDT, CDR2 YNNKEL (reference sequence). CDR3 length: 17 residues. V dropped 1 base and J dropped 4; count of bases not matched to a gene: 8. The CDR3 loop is CASSQGLPGQGSDTQYF. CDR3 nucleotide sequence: TGTGCCAGCAGCCAAGGACTGCCGGGACAGGGGTCAGATACGCAGTATTTT.